The 32 T cell receptor beta chains presented below share a single source sample, sequenced in a study of blood T cell repertoires in COVID-19. TCRdb keeps only in-frame clones here, not all; method: immunoSEQ multiplex PCR. The top ten hold 5.1% of the sample, which has some 340,000 clones, around four fifths seen once. The sequencing input was PBMCs or T cells enriched from blood (not recorded which). The source of these receptors is a woman in her forties or fifties who had recovered from COVID-19.

The V gene is TRBV19, the J gene TRBJ2-3; perhaps TRBD2 as D (7 bases). CDR3 length: 16 amino acids. V shed 3 bases and J shed 2 bases, with 15 bases lying between them. Germline V gene sequence: CDR1 LNHDA, CDR2 SQIVND (reference sequence). As DNA, the CDR3 is TGTGCCAGTAGTATGATTGGGGGGGGCACCACAGATACGCAGTATTTT. It yields the protein CASSMIGGGTTDTQYF.

The chain couples TRBV11-2 to TRBJ2-3, with D perhaps TRBD1 (5 bases). This CDR3 comprises 14 residues. Trimming took off 1 base at V and 8 bases at J, with 13 bases between the two ends. Germline CDR1 reads SGHAT; CDR2 reads FQNNGV. The CDR3 DNA sequence: TGTGCCAGCAGCTTAGGCCCCCGTAGGGGTACGCAGTATTTT. Its protein is CASSLGPRRGTQYF.

The V call is TRBV7-8, the J call TRBJ1-1; D is uncertain. V dropped 0 bases and J dropped 4 bases, with 6 bases sitting between them. CDR3 length: 13 residues. Germline CDR1 and CDR2: SGHVS and FQNEAQ. CDR3 region: CASSLAAVTEAFF. Written as DNA, the CDR3 is TGTGCCAGCAGCTTAGCCGCGGTCACTGAAGCTTTCTTT.

The genes are TRBV29-1 and TRBJ2-5, with 13 bases identical to TRBD2. Per germline, CDR1 SQVTM and CDR2 ANQGSEA. The trim removed 6 bases at V and 2 bases at J, leaving 6 bases unmatched. This CDR3 is 15 amino acids long. The CDR3 coding sequence is TGCAGCGTCCTACTAGCGGGAGGGAATCAAGAGACCCAGTACTTC. It yields the protein CSVLLAGGNQETQYF.

The J gene is TRBJ2-7, the V gene TRBV29-1; 7 positions agree with TRBD1. Trimming removed 5 bases from V and 2 bases from J; junction bases left unmatched: 3. CDR3 length: 12 residues. Looked up from germline, CDR1 is SQVTM and CDR2 is ANQGSEA. CDR3 sequence: CSVFQGAYEQYF. The CDR3, as DNA: TGCAGCGTTTTTCAGGGGGCCTACGAGCAGTACTTC.

The rearrangement links TRBV27 to TRBJ1-1; D is perhaps TRBD1 (6 bases). Trimming left V 6 bases short and J 0 bases short, with 11 bases between. The CDR3 covers 14 residues. CDR1 MNHEY and CDR2 SMNVEV come from the germline V gene (reference sequence). The CDR3 is CASRIGGVNTEAFF. The CDR3 DNA reads as TGTGCCAGCAGGATAGGGGGGGTGAACACTGAAGCTTTCTTT.

The chain couples TRBV30 to TRBJ1-6; D might be TRBD1 (6 bases). V was clipped by 2 bases and J by 6 bases, with 20 bases between them. The CDR3 loop spans 17 amino acids. The V gene's germline CDR1 is GTSNPN and CDR2 SVGIG (reference sequence). CDR3 loop: CAWSFKKTGGGNSPLHF. The CDR3 DNA reads TGTGCCTGGAGTTTCAAGAAGACAGGCGGGGGTAATTCACCCCTCCACTTT.

J is TRBJ1-1 and V is TRBV29-1; possible D gene TRBD1, 6 bases. The CDR3 has 10 amino acids. Germline V gene lookup returns CDR1 SQVTM and CDR2 ANQGSEA. Deletions cut 7 bases from V and 3 bases from J, with 6 bases between. The CDR3 coding sequence is TGCAGCGCAGGGGACACTGAAGCTTTCTTT. Protein: CSAGDTEAFF.

This clone occurred once. The rearrangement joins TRBV13 to TRBJ1-1; D might be TRBD1 (6 bases). Germline CDR1 reads PRHDT; CDR2 reads FYEKMQ (reference sequence). V was trimmed by 5 bases and J by 1 base, leaving 11 bases between them. This CDR3 has 14 residues. The CDR3 spells CASSLGAGNTEAFF. As DNA, the CDR3 is TGTGCCAGCAGCCTGGGGGCGGGGAACACTGAAGCTTTCTTT.

This rearrangement joins TRBV11-1 to TRBJ2-1, with 7 nucleotides matching TRBD2. V trimming: 5 bases; J trimming: 8 bases; junction bases outside the gene matches: 15. The length of the CDR3 is 16 residues. Germline CDR1 is SGHAT and CDR2 is FQDESV (reference sequence). The CDR3 region is CASSDRRGRAVYEQFF. The CDR3 region has the DNA TGTGCCAGCAGCGACCGACGAGGGAGGGCCGTCTATGAGCAGTTCTTC.

This chain links TRBV5-6 with TRBJ1-1; a possible D gene is TRBD1 (5 bases). Trimming shortened V by 4 bases and J by 0 bases, and 13 bases separated the two germline ends. CDR1 and CDR2 (germline): SGHDT, YYEEEE. This CDR3 region has 15 residues. This CDR3 is CASSHNWGMNTEAFF. The CDR3 bases are TGTGCCAGCAGCCATAACTGGGGCATGAACACTGAAGCTTTCTTT.

On this clone: An end of the junction does not agree with germline; a read error may underlie this. The V gene is TRBV3-1 (or the pseudogene TRBV3-2), the J gene TRBJ1-4; TRBD1 matches at 8 bases. The CDR3 sequence is 14 residues long. Germline loops: CDR1 LGHDT, CDR2 YNNKEL (reference sequence). Here the CDR3 reads CASSKDRGNEKLFF. The CDR3, as DNA: TGTGCCAGCAGCAAAGACAGGGGCAACGAAAAACTGTTTTTT.

The rearrangement links TRBV7-9 to TRBJ1-2; 9 bases match TRBD1. CDR1 is SEHNR, CDR2 FQNEAQ, per germline (reference sequence). The V gene end was trimmed by 1 base and the J gene end by 8 bases; junction bases not matched to a gene: 8. The CDR3 is made up of 15 amino acids. CDR3 in DNA: TGTGCCAGCAGCTTAGATCGTACAGGGGGCTGGGGCTACACCTTC. Translating gives CASSLDRTGGWGYTF.

The genes are TRBV5-4 and TRBJ2-7; D remains ambiguous. CDR1 and CDR2 (germline): SGHNT, YYREEE (reference sequence). V gave up 4 bases and J gave up 2 bases, with 16 bases separating them. The CDR3 is made up of 15 amino acids. The chain's CDR3 is CASSPPAAAAYEQYF. The DNA for the CDR3 is TGTGCCAGCAGCCCCCCCGCGGCAGCAGCCTACGAGCAGTACTTC.

This chain joins TRBV27 and TRBJ1-4; D possibly corresponds to TRBD1 (5 bases). This CDR3 has 13 residues. V lost 2 bases to trimming and J lost 11 bases, with 12 bases between them. CDR1 is MNHEY and CDR2 is SMNVEV in the germline V gene (reference sequence). The DNA of the CDR3 is TGTGCCAGCAGTTTAGACAGTGTGACCAAACTGTTTTTT. Translation gives CASSLDSVTKLFF.

V usage is TRBV10-2 and J usage is TRBJ2-3; weak D call: TRBD1 (5 bases). Germline V gene sequence: CDR1 WSHSY, CDR2 SAAADI. CDR3 size: 15 residues. The V and J ends lost 4 bases and 6 bases respectively, with 17 bases between them. The CDR3 DNA reads as TGCGCCAGCAGTGGCGGCAGGGTAATAATGGATACGCAGTATTTT. This encodes CASSGGRVIMDTQYF.

V usage is TRBV4-3 and J usage is TRBJ2-2; D is uncertain. V was shortened by 0 bases and J by 1 base, with 6 bases between the two germline ends. The CDR3 contains 15 residues. Per germline, CDR1 LGHNA and CDR2 YSLEER. CDR3 sequence: CASSQDLLNTGELFF. CDR3 DNA: TGCGCCAGCAGCCAAGATCTTTTGAACACCGGGGAGCTGTTTTTT.

This clone was detected only a few times. As DNA, the CDR3 is TGTGCCAGCAGCGCGAACCCCGAGGGCACTGAAGCTTTCTTT. The encoded protein is CASSANPEGTEAFF. The V call is TRBV9, the J call TRBJ1-1; D is uncertain. Per the germline V gene, CDR1 is SGDLS and CDR2 is YYNGEE. Trimming took 3 bases from V and 4 from J, leaving 13 bases between them. The CDR3 contains 14 residues.

V is TRBV25-1 and J is TRBJ2-3; D perhaps matches TRBD1 (5 bases). V lost 4 bases and J 9 bases, leaving 17 bases between the germline ends. The CDR3 sequence is 14 residues long. Germline V gene lookup returns CDR1 MGHDK and CDR2 SYGVNS. Here the CDR3 DNA reads TGTGCCAGCAGTGCCGACAGCCTGTGGTGGACGCAGTATTTT. Its protein is CASSADSLWWTQYF.

This clone appeared a few times. The chain has TRBV16 and TRBJ1-1; 9 bases align to TRBD1. The CDR3 runs 15 residues. V gave up 3 bases and J gave up 4 bases; unmatched junction bases: 6. Germline CDR1 KGHSY, CDR2 FQNENV. CDR3 loop: CASSHGQGTSTEAFF. The CDR3 coding sequence is TGTGCCAGCAGCCACGGACAGGGGACGTCCACTGAAGCTTTCTTT.

This rearrangement joins TRBV7-2 to TRBJ2-1, with 11 nucleotides matching TRBD2. This CDR3 comprises 16 residues. V trimming: 1 base; J trimming: 4 bases; junction bases outside the gene matches: 3. Germline V gene data show CDR1 as SGHTA and CDR2 as FQGNSA. In DNA form, the CDR3 reads TGTGCCAGCAGCTTAGTTTTAGCGGGGGGGTACAATGAGCAGTTCTTC. Protein: CASSLVLAGGYNEQFF.

This clone occurred many times. The chain links TRBV29-1 to TRBJ1-2; 7 bases align to TRBD1. The CDR3 consists of 13 residues. CDR1 SQVTM and CDR2 ANQGSEA come from the germline V gene. With 5 bases clipped from V and 0 bases from J, the junction kept 3 bases outside the gene matches. CDR3: CSVSTGPNYGYTF. CDR3 nucleotides: TGCAGCGTTTCGACAGGGCCTAACTATGGCTACACCTTC.

V gene TRBV9 combines with J gene TRBJ1-6; D might be TRBD1 (5 bases). The CDR3 is 17 residues long. Germline V lookup: CDR1 SGDLS, CDR2 YYNGEE. The V end lost 4 bases, the J end lost 6 bases, and 20 bases lay between the germline ends. The CDR3 coding sequence is TGTGCCAGCAGCCCAGTCGGGGCCGGGAGGAGTAATTCACCCCTCCACTTT. Protein: CASSPVGAGRSNSPLHF.

In its sample, this clone was seen once. The chain has TRBV14 and TRBJ2-5; 7 bases are a match to TRBD2. Unmatched junction bases numbered 18, after V lost 3 bases and J lost 2 bases. The CDR3 is made up of 19 amino acids. In germline, CDR1 is SGHDN, CDR2 FVKESK. CDR3 amino acids: CASSHLYGGRVSKQETQYF. The CDR3 DNA follows: TGTGCCAGCAGCCATTTGTATGGGGGGAGGGTGTCAAAGCAAGAGACCCAGTACTTC. Full variable domain (rest looked up from reference TRBV14 and TRBJ2-5): EAGVTQFPSHSVIEKGQTVTLRCDPISGHDNLYWYRRVMGKEIKFLLHFVKESKQDESGMPNNRFLAERTGGTYSTLKVQPAELEDSGVYFCASSHLYGGRVSKQETQYFGPGTRLLVL.

The chain employs TRBV7-2 and TRBJ1-6; a weak D match, TRBD1 (6 bases). With 4 bases removed from V and 5 bases from J, the gap between germline ends came to 12 bases. Germline assignment: CDR1 SGHTA and CDR2 FQGNSA. This CDR3 is 15 amino acids long. The CDR3 spells CASSSDRINNSPLHF. In DNA form, the CDR3 reads TGTGCCAGCAGCTCGGACAGAATAAATAATTCACCCCTCCACTTT. The full variable domain, its missing parts supplied by reference TRBV7-2 and TRBJ1-6, is GAGVSQSPSNKVTEKGKDVELRCDPISGHTALYWYRQSLGQGLEFLIYFQGNSAPDKSGLPSDRFSAERTGGSVSTLTIQRTQQEDSAVYLCASSSDRINNSPLHFGNGTRLTVT.

This clone was seen just once. The chain joins TRBV19 to TRBJ1-3; D perhaps matches TRBD1 (5 bases). V lost 8 bases to trimming and J lost 4 bases, with 15 bases between them. From germline, CDR1 is LNHDA and CDR2 SQIVND (reference sequence). CDR3 length equals 14 residues. The DNA of the CDR3 is TGTGCCAGTGCCCCAGGGTACTTAGGAAACACCATATATTTT. Its translation: CASAPGYLGNTIYF.

V is TRBV14 and J is TRBJ1-1; D is uncertain. Germline V lookup: CDR1 SGHDN, CDR2 FVKESK. V shed 4 bases and J shed 0 bases, with 6 bases lying between them. The CDR3 runs to 13 residues. CDR3 coding DNA: TGTGCCAGCAGCCCGTCCCTGAACACTGAAGCTTTCTTT. Its protein is CASSPSLNTEAFF.

This clone was observed a single time. This chain uses TRBV5-1 with TRBJ1-1; 7 nucleotides align to TRBD1. Germline CDR1 and CDR2: SGHRS and YFSETQ. The CDR3 is 14 amino acids. Unmatched junction bases numbered 6, after V lost 2 bases and J lost 5 bases. CDR3 residues: CASSFLTGTTEAFF. The DNA of the CDR3 is TGCGCCAGCAGCTTTTTGACAGGGACTACTGAAGCTTTCTTT.

V usage is TRBV29-1 and J usage is TRBJ2-5; possible D gene TRBD2, 6 bases. The CDR3 sequence is 11 residues long. CDR1 is SQVTM and CDR2 is ANQGSEA in the germline V gene. Trimming took 5 bases from V and 4 from J, leaving 8 bases between them. CDR3 DNA sequence: TGCAGCGTTCGACTAGTAGAGACCCAGTACTTC. Protein sequence: CSVRLVETQYF.

The CDR3 reads CASSARDRGTNTEAFF. Written as DNA, the CDR3 is TGTGCCAGTAGTGCCCGGGACAGGGGTACGAACACTGAAGCTTTCTTT. J is TRBJ1-1 and V is TRBV19; TRBD1 aligns across 10 bases. Germline values: CDR1 LNHDA, CDR2 SQIVND (reference sequence). Germline trimming cut 5 bases from V and 1 base from J; bases unmatched to any gene: 7. The CDR3 is made up of 16 amino acids.

The V and J genes are TRBV13 and TRBJ1-1; D uncertain. CDR3 length: 12 residues. With 0 bases removed from V and 6 bases from J, the gap between germline ends came to 5 bases. Germline CDR1 PRHDT, CDR2 FYEKMQ (reference sequence). DNA of the CDR3: TGTGCCAGCAGCTTAGGGGCGGCTGAAGCTTTCTTT. Residues: CASSLGAAEAFF.

The chain uses TRBV25-1 and TRBJ1-2; 12 bases are a match to TRBD1. The CDR3 extends over 17 amino acids. Germline CDR1 is MGHDK and CDR2 is SYGVNS. Germline trimming cut 0 bases from V and 5 bases from J; bases unmatched to any gene: 7. CDR3 in amino acids: CASSEYSSGQGAYGYTF. The CDR3 DNA is TGTGCCAGCAGTGAATATTCTTCGGGACAGGGGGCGTATGGCTACACCTTC.